This T cell receptor beta chain was recovered during a study of T-cell reconstitution after alpha-beta-depleted transplantation in children. Overall study results and limits: Surviving recipient T cells and intrathymic progenitors accounted for some patients' high TCRbeta diversity at day 60. When one year had passed after transplant, most T-cell counts and diversity came from newly produced T cells.

Trimming removed 2 bases from V and 1 base from J, with 20 bases in between. Per the germline V gene, CDR1 is MDHEN and CDR2 is SYDVKM. The CDR3 has 18 amino acids. Unique molecular identifiers featured in how the TCRbeta library was prepared. TCRdb reanalysed the PCR reads using MiXCR and keeps one entry per CDR3 protein. The sample consists of hundreds of thousands of distinct CDR3 sequences, 13% of them appearing once. As regards this clonotype: Its antigen is as yet unknown.

The sequence was collected from a male patient younger than 18 who had a stem cell transplant for acute myeloid leukemia, so the T cells may come from the graft donor. The chain uses TRBV28 and TRBJ2-5; perhaps TRBD1 as D (5 bases). The sample consisted of PBMCs, mostly from graft donor cells, taken 360 days after TCRalphabeta/CD19-depleted stem cell transplant. CDR3 sequence: CASSLRGQAISGQETQYF. DNA for the CDR3: TGTGCCAGCAGTTTAAGGGGTCAAGCGATCTCAGGCCAAGAGACCCAGTACTTC.